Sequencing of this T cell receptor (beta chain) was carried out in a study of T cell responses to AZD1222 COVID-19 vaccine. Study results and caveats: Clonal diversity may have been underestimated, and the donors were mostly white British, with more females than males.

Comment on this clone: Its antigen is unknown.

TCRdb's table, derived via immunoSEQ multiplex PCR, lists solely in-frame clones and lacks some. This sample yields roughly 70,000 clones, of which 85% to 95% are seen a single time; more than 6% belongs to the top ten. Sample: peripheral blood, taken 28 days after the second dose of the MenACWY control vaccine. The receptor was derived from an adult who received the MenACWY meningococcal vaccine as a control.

CDR3 DNA sequence: TGTGCCAGCAGCTTAGCGCTTAGCGGGAGATCCGGGGAGCTGTTTTTT. Residues: CASSLALSGRSGELFF. This chain links TRBV7-2 with TRBJ2-2, with 9 bases lining up with TRBD2. V lost 0 bases, J lost 6 bases, and 5 bases stayed unmatched. The CDR3 runs to 16 residues. Germline V CDR1 and CDR2: SGHTA, FQGNSA.